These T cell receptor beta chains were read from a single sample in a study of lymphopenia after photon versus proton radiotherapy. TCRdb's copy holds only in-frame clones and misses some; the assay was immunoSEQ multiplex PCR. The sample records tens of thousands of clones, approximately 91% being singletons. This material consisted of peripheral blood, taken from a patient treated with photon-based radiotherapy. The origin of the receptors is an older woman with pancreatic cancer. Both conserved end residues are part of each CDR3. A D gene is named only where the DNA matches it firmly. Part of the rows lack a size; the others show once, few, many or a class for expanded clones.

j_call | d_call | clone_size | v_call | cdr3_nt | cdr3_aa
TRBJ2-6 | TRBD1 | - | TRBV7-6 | TGTGCCAGCAGCTTAGCAGACAGGGCTGGGGCCAACGTCCTGACTTTC | CASSLADRAGANVLTF
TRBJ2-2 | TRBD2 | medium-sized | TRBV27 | TGTGCCAGCGGGGGGGGGAGACGGGCCACCGGGGAGCTGTTTTTT | CASGGGRRATGELFF
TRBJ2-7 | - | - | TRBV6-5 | TGTGCCAGCAGTTACAGCGGGTTATGGGACGAGCAGTACTTC | CASSYSGLWDEQYF
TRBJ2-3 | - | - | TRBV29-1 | TGCAGCGTTGGCCGGGGCACTAGCACAGATACGCAGTATTTT | CSVGRGTSTDTQYF
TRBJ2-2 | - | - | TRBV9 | TGTGCCAGCAGCGTACGTTCCCTAGCAACCGGGGAGCTGTTTTTT | CASSVRSLATGELFF
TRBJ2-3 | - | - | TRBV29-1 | TGCAGCGTTGAGGGGCAGGGTCGGGAATCTACGCAGTATTTT | CSVEGQGRESTQYF
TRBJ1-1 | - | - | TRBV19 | TGTGCCACCAAGGTAGGGGAATCGGCTGAAGCTTTCTTT | CATKVGESAEAFF
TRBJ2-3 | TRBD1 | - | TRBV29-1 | TGCAGCGTTGAAGGGACAGGGGCCAACACAGATACGCAGTATTTT | CSVEGTGANTDTQYF
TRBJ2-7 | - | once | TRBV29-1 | TGCAGCGTTGTCATGTCTCCCGGCAATGGGGAGCAGTACTTC | CSVVMSPGNGEQYF
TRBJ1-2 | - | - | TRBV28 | TGTGCCAGCAGTTCGACGGCCCTCCTGGTCTATGGCTACACCTTC | CASSSTALLVYGYTF
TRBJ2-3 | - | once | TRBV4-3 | TGCGCCAGCAGCTACGGGACTCAAAGCACAGATACGCAGTATTTT | CASSYGTQSTDTQYF
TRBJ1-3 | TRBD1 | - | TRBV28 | TGTGCCAGCAGAACAGGGGTTGAGGGCACCATATATTTT | CASRTGVEGTIYF
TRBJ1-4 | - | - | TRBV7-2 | TGTGCCAGCAGCCCCGAGGTTGGCAGCCATAATGAAAAACTGTTTTTT | CASSPEVGSHNEKLFF
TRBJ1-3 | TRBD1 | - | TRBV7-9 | TGTGCCAGCAGCTCCCCCCGACAGGGGCGACTCATCTCTGGAAACACCATATATTTT | CASSSPRQGRLISGNTIYF
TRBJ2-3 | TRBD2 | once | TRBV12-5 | TGTGCTAGTGCTAACGTTATCACCGGGACTAGCGGGCCAGATACGCAGTATTTT | CASANVITGTSGPDTQYF
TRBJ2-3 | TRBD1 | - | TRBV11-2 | TGTGCCAGCAGCTCCCGGGGGACAGGGTACACAGATACGCAGTATTTT | CASSSRGTGYTDTQYF
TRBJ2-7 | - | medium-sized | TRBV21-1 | TGTGCCAGCAGCAAAGCTGGACAGGGGTGCTACGAGCAGTACTTC | CASSKAGQGCYEQYF
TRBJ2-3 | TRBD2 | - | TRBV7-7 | TGTGCTAGCAGCCCTGGACTAGCGGGAGGGACAGATACGCAGTATTTT | CASSPGLAGGTDTQYF
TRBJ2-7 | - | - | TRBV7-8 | TGTGCCAGCAGCTCCACGAGGCTACGGGCCTACGAGCAGTACTTC | CASSSTRLRAYEQYF
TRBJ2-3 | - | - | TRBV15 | TGTGCCACCAGCAGTGAAAGAGGGGATACGCAGTATTTT | CATSSERGDTQYF
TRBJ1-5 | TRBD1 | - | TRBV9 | TGTGCCAGCAGCGCACAGGGGGCACGGCAGCCCCAGCATTTT | CASSAQGARQPQHF
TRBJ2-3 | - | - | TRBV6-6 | TGTGCCAGCAGTTACCAGATCACTACCTCCGCAGATACGCAGTATTTT | CASSYQITTSADTQYF
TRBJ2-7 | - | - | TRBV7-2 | TGTGCCAGCAGCTCCATGAGTAGCGGATGGGGAAGCAACGAGCAGTACTTC | CASSSMSSGWGSNEQYF
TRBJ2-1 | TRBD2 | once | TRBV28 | TGTGCCAGCAGGCTAGCGGGAAGAGGGCACAATGAGCAGTTCTTC | CASRLAGRGHNEQFF
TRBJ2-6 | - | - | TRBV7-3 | TGTGCCAGCAGCTCGGACAGCTCTGGGGCCAACGTCCTGACTTTC | CASSSDSSGANVLTF
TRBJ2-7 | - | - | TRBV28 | TGTGCCAGCAGTGACCGGGACTCCTTCTACGAGCAGTACTTC | CASSDRDSFYEQYF
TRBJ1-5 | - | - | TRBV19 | TGTGCCAGTACCCCGGACAGCGTCAATCAGCCCCAGCATTTT | CASTPDSVNQPQHF
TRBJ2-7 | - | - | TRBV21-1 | TGTGCCAGCAGCAATTGTGGGGCAGGGGGGGCCTACGAGCAGTACTTC | CASSNCGAGGAYEQYF
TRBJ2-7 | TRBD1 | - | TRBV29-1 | TGCAGCGTTATTCCTTACCTTCAGGGGGAGGAGCAGTACTTC | CSVIPYLQGEEQYF
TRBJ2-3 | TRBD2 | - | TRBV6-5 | TGTGCCAGCGGGAGCGGGAGGGCCGATACGCAGTATTTT | CASGSGRADTQYF
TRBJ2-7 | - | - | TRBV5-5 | TGTGCCAGCAGTTGGGACCGAGACTACGAGCAGTACTTC | CASSWDRDYEQYF
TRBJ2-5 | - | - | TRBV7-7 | TGTGCTAGCAGCGCCGGGACGGGTCGAGAGACCCAGTACTTC | CASSAGTGRETQYF
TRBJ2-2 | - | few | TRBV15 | TGTGCCACCCAGGGTTCCTCGAGAACCGGGGAGCTGTTTTTT | CATQGSSRTGELFF
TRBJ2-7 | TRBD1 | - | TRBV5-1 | TGCGCCAGCACGGGTACGGGACAGCTCACCGAGCAGTACTTC | CASTGTGQLTEQYF
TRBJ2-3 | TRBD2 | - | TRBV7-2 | TGTGCCAGCAGCTTTACTAGCGCCAGCACAGATACGCAGTATTTT | CASSFTSASTDTQYF
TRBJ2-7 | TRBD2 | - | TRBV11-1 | TGTGCCAGCAGCTCCGGGACTAGCGGGATAGCGTACGAGCAGTACTTC | CASSSGTSGIAYEQYF
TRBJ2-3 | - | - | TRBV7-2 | TGTGCCAGCAGCTTAGGGGGTCTCACAGATACGCAGTATTTT | CASSLGGLTDTQYF
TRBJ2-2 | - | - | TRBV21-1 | TGTGCCAGCAGCAAAGACCCTAGCGGGATGAACACCGGGGAGCTGTTTTTT | CASSKDPSGMNTGELFF
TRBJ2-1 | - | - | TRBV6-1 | TGTGCCAGCAGTCACGGGGGCGGGAGAGATGAGCAGTTCTTC | CASSHGGGRDEQFF
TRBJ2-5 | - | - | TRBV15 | TGTGCCACCAGCAGAGATCGGGAGACCCAGTACTTC | CATSRDRETQYF
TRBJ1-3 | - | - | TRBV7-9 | TGTGCCAGCAGCCGCGGGGTCGGCAGTACGAGCTCTGGAAACACCATATATTTT | CASSRGVGSTSSGNTIYF
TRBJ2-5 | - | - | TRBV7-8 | TGTGCCAGCAGCTTAATGGGAGTGGAGACCCAGTACTTC | CASSLMGVETQYF
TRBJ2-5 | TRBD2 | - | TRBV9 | TGTGCCAGCAGCGTAGCGCGGCTAGCGGGAGTAGAGACCCAGTACTTC | CASSVARLAGVETQYF
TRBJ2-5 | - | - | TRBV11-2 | TGTGCCAGCAGCTTAGGAGGGTCGGAGACCCAGTACTTC | CASSLGGSETQYF
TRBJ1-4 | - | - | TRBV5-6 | TGTGCCAGCAGCTCCCGCGGACACAGGCCTGAAAAACTGTTTTTT | CASSSRGHRPEKLFF
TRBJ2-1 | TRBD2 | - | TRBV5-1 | TGCGCCAGCAGCTTAACTAGCGGTAACAATGAGCAGTTCTTC | CASSLTSGNNEQFF
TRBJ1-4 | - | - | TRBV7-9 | TGTGCCAGCAGCCCGGACGGATTTAATGAAAAACTGTTTTTT | CASSPDGFNEKLFF
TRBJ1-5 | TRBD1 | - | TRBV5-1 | TGCGCCAGCAGCCCAACATGGACAGGGGGGTATCAGCCCCAGCATTTT | CASSPTWTGGYQPQHF
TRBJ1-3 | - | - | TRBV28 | TGTGCCAGCAGTTCCCGGGGGGGGTCCTCTGGAAACACCATATATTTT | CASSSRGGSSGNTIYF
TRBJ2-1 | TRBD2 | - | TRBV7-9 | TGTGCCAGCAGCTCCCACCTAGCGGGAGGTAAATACAATGAGCAGTTCTTC | CASSSHLAGGKYNEQFF
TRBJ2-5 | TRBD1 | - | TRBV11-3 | TGTGCCAGCAGCTTAGTAGGACAGGGTGAGACCCAGTACTTC | CASSLVGQGETQYF
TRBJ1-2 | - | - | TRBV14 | TGTGCCAGCAGCCAAGCGTTGCCCTTTGGGAGCTATGGCTACACCTTC | CASSQALPFGSYGYTF